This T cell receptor beta chain was retrieved from a study of blood T cell repertoires in COVID-19. The method was immunoSEQ multiplex PCR; TCRdb's version includes in-frame clones alone and lacks a portion of them. Here the sample spans 470,000 or so clones, 70% to 90% being singletons. J gave up 4 bases and V 7 bases, and 10 bases lay outside the gene matches. CDR3 size: 15 residues. CDR1 LNHDA and CDR2 SQIVND come from the germline V gene (reference sequence). The sequence was obtained from a human donor in a cohort sampled during active COVID-19. The material sequenced was peripheral blood. The chain recombines TRBV19 with TRBJ1-2; 9 bases line up with TRBD1. The CDR3 reads CASKVVGQGFYGYTF. CDR3 sequence (DNA): TGTGCCAGTAAGGTAGTGGGACAGGGATTCTATGGCTACACCTTC.